One sample yielded the 32 T cell receptor beta chains listed below, sequenced in a study of cytomegalovirus exposure and HLA in healthy donors. Sequenced by immunoSEQ multiplex PCR; TCRdb stores in-frame clones only, minus some. The top ten hold roughly 10% of the sample, which has over 110,000 clones, around 90% seen once. The sequencing input was PBMCs. These receptors were taken from a man in his late teens or twenties in good health and CMV-seropositive.

A single count supports this clone. The chain joins TRBV10-3 to TRBJ1-4, with D possibly TRBD1 on 5 matching bases. This CDR3 spans 15 amino acids. Germline values: CDR1 ENHRY, CDR2 SYGVKD. The V and J ends lost 0 bases and 8 bases respectively, with 13 bases between them. CDR3 sequence (DNA): TGTGCCATCAGTGAGTCAGCTGGGGCGGAAGAAAAACTGTTTTTT. This sequence encodes CAISESAGAEEKLFF.

The chain couples TRBV19 to TRBJ1-2; weak D call: TRBD1 (6 bases). The CDR3 covers 17 residues. Germline V gene data show CDR1 as LNHDA and CDR2 as SQIVND (reference sequence). The V gene lost 4 bases and the J gene lost 0 bases, with 18 bases spanning the gap. CDR3 sequence: CASSTTRGGSSNYGYTF. The CDR3 nucleotides read TGTGCCAGTAGTACCACTAGGGGGGGGAGCTCTAACTATGGCTACACCTTC.

The genes are TRBV10-2 and TRBJ2-3; the match to TRBD2 covers 8 bases. The CDR3 is 14 amino acids. CDR1 and CDR2 from the germline V gene are WSHSY and SAAADI. V gave up 2 bases and J gave up 5 bases; unmatched junction bases: 3. This chain's CDR3 is CASSERGGEDTQYF. CDR3 in DNA: TGCGCCAGCAGTGAGCGGGGGGGCGAAGATACGCAGTATTTT.

This clone was seen a single time. The genes are TRBV27 and TRBJ2-1; D is uncertain. The V gene's germline CDR1 is MNHEY and CDR2 SMNVEV (reference sequence). This CDR3 contains 11 residues. V was pared by 8 bases and J by 4 bases, with 6 bases between. The CDR3 region is CASGRYNEQFF. The CDR3 DNA reads TGTGCCAGCGGCCGATACAATGAGCAGTTCTTC.

This clone was seen once. Written as DNA, the CDR3 is TGTGCCTGGAGGAAGCAGGGATATGGCTACACCTTC. Its protein is CAWRKQGYGYTF. The gene calls are TRBV30 and TRBJ1-2; a weak D match, TRBD1 (5 bases). The CDR3 extends over 12 amino acids. The V end was cut by 3 bases, the J end by 5 bases, with 10 bases between. CDR1 is GTSNPN, CDR2 SVGIG, per germline (reference sequence).

The rearrangement joins TRBV28 to TRBJ2-7; perhaps TRBD1 as D (6 bases). The CDR3 totals 14 residues. Germline V gives CDR1 MDHEN, CDR2 SYDVKM. Trimming left V 7 bases short and J 2 bases short, with 15 bases between. CDR3 in DNA: TGTGCCAGCATGAGGCCGGGACACCCCTACGAGCAGTACTTC. Amino acids: CASMRPGHPYEQYF.

The genes are TRBV5-1 and TRBJ2-1, with D tentatively TRBD2 (5 bases). The CDR3 contains 15 residues. The V end lost 4 bases, the J end lost 4 bases, and 15 bases lay between the germline ends. The germline V gene has CDR1 SGHRS and CDR2 YFSETQ. The CDR3 here is CASSQPGLGYNEQFF. The CDR3 coding sequence is TGCGCCAGCAGCCAACCAGGACTGGGGTACAATGAGCAGTTCTTC.

By sample share, this clone is medium-sized (0.01 to 0.1%). The V gene is TRBV19, the J gene TRBJ2-5; D perhaps matches TRBD2 (6 bases). V was cut by 5 bases and J by 6 bases, with 16 bases left in between. Germline V gene sequence: CDR1 LNHDA, CDR2 SQIVND (reference sequence). The CDR3 has 14 amino acids. The CDR3 region has the DNA TGTGCCAGTAGTGCCAGGACTACCGGACAGACCCAGTACTTC. This encodes CASSARTTGQTQYF.

The chain couples TRBV29-1 to TRBJ2-1; possibly TRBD2 for D (5 bases). Trimming shortened V by 0 bases and J by 6 bases, and 9 bases separated the two germline ends. The germline V gene encodes CDR1 SQVTM and CDR2 ANQGSEA. The CDR3 length is 13 residues. The CDR3 protein is CSVEERRPNEQFF. CDR3 sequence (DNA): TGCAGCGTTGAAGAGAGGAGGCCCAATGAGCAGTTCTTC.

The gene calls are TRBV6-1 and TRBJ1-4; maybe TRBD1 (5 bases). The CDR3 extends over 16 amino acids. The germline CDR1 and CDR2 sequences are MNHNS and SASEGT. V was cut by 0 bases and J by 4 bases, with 12 bases left in between. The CDR3 region has the DNA TGTGCCAGCAGTGAAGCTAGGGGAAGCGTTAATGAAAAACTGTTTTTT. Amino acid sequence: CASSEARGSVNEKLFF.

The chain links TRBV10-2 to TRBJ2-7, with 11 bases matching TRBD2. The V gene end was trimmed by 6 bases and the J gene end by 0 bases; junction bases not matched to a gene: 4. CDR1 WSHSY and CDR2 SAAADI come from the germline V gene. The CDR3 length is 15 residues. The CDR3 DNA reads TGCGCCAGCAGCCTAGCGGGAGGCAACTCCTACGAGCAGTACTTC. Protein: CASSLAGGNSYEQYF.

The chain is built from TRBV19 and TRBJ2-7; a weak D match, TRBD1 (5 bases). V was pared by 5 bases and J by 6 bases, with 14 bases between. CDR1 LNHDA and CDR2 SQIVND come from the germline V gene (reference sequence). This CDR3 comprises 13 residues. In DNA form, the CDR3 reads TGTGCCAGTAGTGATTCAGGGCCAACCGAGCAGTACTTC. It is translated as CASSDSGPTEQYF.

The sample holds one count of this clone. This chain links TRBV2 with TRBJ2-4; 14 bases are a match to TRBD2. The trim removed 5 bases at V and 1 base at J, leaving 10 bases unmatched. This CDR3 spans 19 amino acids. Germline CDR1 reads SNHLY; CDR2 reads FYNNEI. In DNA form, the CDR3 reads TGTGCCAGCAGTTCGTTGGGACTAGCGGGAGTTCAGGCCAAAAACATTCAGTACTTC. Its protein product is CASSSLGLAGVQAKNIQYF. The whole variable domain, remainder taken from reference TRBV2 and TRBJ2-4, is EPEVTQTPSHQVTQMGQEVILRCVPISNHLYFYWYRQILGQKVEFLVSFYNNEISEKSEIFDDQFSVERPDGSNFTLKIRSTKLEDSAMYFCASSSLGLAGVQAKNIQYFGAGTRLSVL.

The rearrangement uses TRBV7-3 and TRBJ2-1; 10 bases match TRBD2. Germline V gives CDR1 SGHTA, CDR2 FQGTGA. The CDR3 spans 16 residues. With V trimmed by 1 base and J by 6 bases, 6 bases remained unmatched. The CDR3 here is CASSLKASGRSNEQFF. CDR3 DNA: TGTGCCAGCAGCTTAAAGGCTAGCGGGAGAAGCAATGAGCAGTTCTTC.

This chain uses TRBV5-1 with TRBJ2-1; D might be TRBD2 (5 bases). The CDR3 has 17 residues. V was trimmed by 7 bases and J by 0 bases, leaving 20 bases between them. Germline V gives CDR1 SGHRS, CDR2 YFSETQ. The CDR3 sequence is CASSLAQLLHSYNEQFF. CDR3 nucleotides: TGCGCCAGCTCCCTAGCCCAACTCCTACACTCCTACAATGAGCAGTTCTTC.

This clone was found a few times. This chain connects TRBV7-2 to TRBJ1-1; 7 bases align to TRBD1. Trimming at V came to 4 bases and at J to 8 bases, leaving 4 bases not matched to a gene. The CDR3 extends over 12 amino acids. Germline assignment: CDR1 SGHTA and CDR2 FQGNSA. CDR3 residues: CASSSRTGEAFF. The DNA for the CDR3 is TGTGCCAGCAGCTCACGGACAGGAGAAGCTTTCTTT.

V and J are TRBV7-8 and TRBJ2-1, with a tentative D call TRBD2 (6 bases). Germline CDR1 and CDR2: SGHVS and FQNEAQ. The CDR3 has 15 residues. Trimming removed 7 bases at V and 4 bases at J, with 17 bases between. In DNA form, the CDR3 reads TGTGCCAGCACCAAACGGGACGGGAGTTACAATGAGCAGTTCTTC. It specifies CASTKRDGSYNEQFF.

The V gene is TRBV5-6, the J gene TRBJ2-3; TRBD1 agrees at 8 bases. V shed 2 bases and J 6 bases; nucleotides not matched to a gene: 5. The CDR3 has 14 amino acids. Germline V gene data show CDR1 as SGHDT and CDR2 as YYEEEE. The DNA of the CDR3 is TGTGCCAGCAGCTTCCTGAACAGGGGGGATACGCAGTATTTT. It translates to CASSFLNRGDTQYF.

The chain is built from TRBV18 and TRBJ2-3; maybe TRBD2 (6 bases). Trimming shortened V by 2 bases and J by 3 bases, and 15 bases separated the two germline ends. This CDR3 is built from 16 residues. CDR1 and CDR2 (germline): KGHSH, LQKENI. The chain's CDR3 is CASSPTLRGVTDTQYF. CDR3 coding DNA: TGTGCCAGCTCACCAACACTCCGCGGGGTTACAGATACGCAGTATTTT. Looking up the rest from reference TRBV18 and TRBJ2-3 gives the full variable domain: NAGVMQNPRHLVRRRGQEARLRCSPMKGHSHVYWYRQLPEEGLKFMVYLQKENIIDESGMPKERFSAEFPKEGPSILRIQQVVRGDSAAYFCASSPTLRGVTDTQYFGPGTRLTVL.

J is TRBJ1-1 and V is TRBV10-3; unclear D gene. The length of the CDR3 is 12 residues. Trimming shortened V by 2 bases and J by 5 bases, and 6 bases separated the two germline ends. In germline, CDR1 is ENHRY, CDR2 SYGVKD. In DNA, the CDR3 is TGTGCCATCAGTGAGGAGCGTACTGAAGCTTTCTTT. It translates to CAISEERTEAFF.

In this sample, this clone turned up once. The CDR3, as DNA: TGCGCCAGCAGTCCAGGACCCAGGGGGTCTGGCAATGAGCAGTTCTTC. It translates to CASSPGPRGSGNEQFF. The chain couples TRBV5-1 to TRBJ2-1; 7 bases fit TRBD1. There are 16 residues in the CDR3. Trimming removed 5 bases from V and 6 bases from J; junction bases left unmatched: 14. Per the germline V gene, CDR1 is SGHRS and CDR2 is YFSETQ.

The gene calls are TRBV6-1 and TRBJ1-1; D call uncertain. CDR3 length equals 12 residues. The germline gives CDR1 MNHNS, CDR2 SASEGT. Trimming removed 1 base from V and 11 bases from J, with 11 bases in between. CDR3 sequence reads: CASSEGPGLAFF. In nucleotides, the CDR3 is TGTGCCAGCAGTGAAGGGCCAGGTTTGGCTTTCTTT.

The rearrangement joins TRBV19 to TRBJ2-7; 10 nucleotides match TRBD1. Germline CDR1 reads LNHDA; CDR2 reads SQIVND (reference sequence). V dropped 5 bases and J dropped 4; count of bases not matched to a gene: 8. This CDR3 region has 15 residues. The CDR3 DNA reads TGTGCCAGTAGTGGGGGGACAGGGGCAGGGTACGAGCAGTACTTC. Amino acids: CASSGGTGAGYEQYF.

This rearrangement joins TRBV6-1 to TRBJ2-7, with D perhaps matching TRBD1 (6 bases). V lost 4 bases, J lost 4 bases, and 11 bases lay in between. The CDR3 contains 13 residues. Germline CDR1 MNHNS, CDR2 SASEGT. The CDR3 loop is CASSAGAVYEQYF. CDR3 coding DNA: TGTGCCAGCAGTGCAGGGGCTGTATACGAGCAGTACTTC.

The chain has TRBV29-1 and TRBJ1-4; 8 nucleotides line up with TRBD1. Germline CDR1 and CDR2: SQVTM and ANQGSEA. After removal of 7 bases from V and 5 bases from J, the junction contained 9 bases not matched to a gene. CDR3 length: 14 residues. The DNA of the CDR3 is TGCAGCGGGGCGCTTACAGGGGGGAATGAAAAACTGTTTTTT. Translation: CSGALTGGNEKLFF.

J is TRBJ2-7 and V is TRBV27; 10 nucleotides agree with TRBD1. The CDR3 has 16 amino acids. V was pared by 6 bases and J by 3 bases, with 11 bases of the junction left unmatched. Looked up from germline, CDR1 is MNHEY and CDR2 is SMNVEV (reference sequence). CDR3 residues: CASSSTGGSRNYEQYF. In DNA form, the CDR3 reads TGTGCCAGCAGCTCGACAGGGGGCTCAAGGAACTACGAGCAGTACTTC.

The chain links TRBV5-6 to TRBJ2-1, with D maybe TRBD1 (6 bases). Germline lookup yields CDR1 SGHDT and CDR2 YYEEEE. The CDR3 covers 12 residues. V lost 1 base, J lost 10 bases, and 9 bases lay in between. CDR3 nucleotides: TGTGCCAGCAGCTTGTACAGGGCCGAGCAGTTCTTC. This sequence encodes CASSLYRAEQFF.

The chain couples TRBV6-4 to TRBJ2-2; D may be TRBD1 (6 bases). CDR3 length: 13 amino acids. The V gene's germline CDR1 is MRHNA and CDR2 SNTAGT. V was trimmed by 6 bases and J by 4 bases, leaving 9 bases between them. In DNA form, the CDR3 reads TGTGCCAGCAGGGGGACATTCACCGGGGAGCTGTTTTTT. Amino acid sequence: CASRGTFTGELFF.

In its sample, this clone was seen once. The V call is TRBV6-6, the J call TRBJ1-2; a possible D gene is TRBD1 (6 bases). V was cut by 2 bases and J by 4 bases, with 14 bases left in between. The germline V gene encodes CDR1 MNHNY and CDR2 SVGAGI (reference sequence). The CDR3 consists of 15 residues. CDR3 amino acids: CASSYEPGHLYGYTF. In DNA form, the CDR3 reads TGTGCCAGCAGTTACGAACCGGGACACCTCTATGGCTACACCTTC.

The chain is built from TRBV7-2 and TRBJ2-7; the D gene is possibly TRBD2 (6 bases). Germline V gene sequence: CDR1 SGHTA, CDR2 FQGNSA. V gave up 5 bases and J gave up 4 bases, with 18 bases separating them. The length of the CDR3 is 15 residues. The CDR3 DNA is TGTGCCAGCAGCCTCATAGTAGGGGCGGGATACGAGCAGTACTTC. Its translation: CASSLIVGAGYEQYF.

The chain combines TRBV10-2 with TRBJ1-1, with D tentatively TRBD1 (5 bases). The V gene lost 7 bases and the J gene lost 0 bases, with 15 bases spanning the gap. There are 15 residues in the CDR3. The germline V gene encodes CDR1 WSHSY and CDR2 SAAADI. The CDR3 sequence: CASKERQSLNTEAFF. The CDR3 bases are TGCGCCAGCAAGGAGAGACAGAGTCTGAACACTGAAGCTTTCTTT.

The chain joins TRBV27 to TRBJ1-2; 9 positions agree with TRBD1. This CDR3 region has 12 residues. Trimming at V came to 11 bases and at J to 8 bases, leaving 9 bases not matched to a gene. Germline V gene data show CDR1 as MNHEY and CDR2 as SMNVEV (reference sequence). DNA of the CDR3: TGTGCCGAAAACAGGGGGCCCTACGGCTACACCTTC. Amino acids: CAENRGPYGYTF.